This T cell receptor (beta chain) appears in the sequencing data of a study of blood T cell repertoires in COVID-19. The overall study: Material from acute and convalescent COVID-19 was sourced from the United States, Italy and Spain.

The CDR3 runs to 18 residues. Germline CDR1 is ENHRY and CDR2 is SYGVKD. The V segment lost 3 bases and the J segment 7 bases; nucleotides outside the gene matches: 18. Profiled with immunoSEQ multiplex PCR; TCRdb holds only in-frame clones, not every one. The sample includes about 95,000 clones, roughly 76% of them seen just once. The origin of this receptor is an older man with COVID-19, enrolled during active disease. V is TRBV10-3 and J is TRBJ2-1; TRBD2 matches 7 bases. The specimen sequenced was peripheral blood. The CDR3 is CAISELGLAAALGNEQFF. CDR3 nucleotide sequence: TGTGCCATCAGTGAACTGGGCCTAGCGGCCGCCCTGGGGAATGAGCAGTTCTTC.